This TCR beta chain came from a study of cytomegalovirus exposure and HLA in healthy donors. Broader study findings: The authors later linked a missense DCLRE1C variant to TCR beta V- and J-gene trimming. Later on, analysis showed that most CMV-associated TCR beta chains appeared to be HLA-restricted.

The PCR made use of 60 Vbeta and 13 Jbeta primers. In the original analysis: Approximately 11 million of 75 million to 85 million unique TCR beta chains were shared, per a later count. Profiling relied on immunoSEQ multiplex PCR, and the TCRdb table lists in-frame clones only, not all of them. That table is the source of V, J and clone size, and D and trimming were worked out from the DNA. The data hold roughly 120,000 clones, with roughly 81% observed a single time. Per the germline V gene, CDR1 is MRHNA and CDR2 is SNTAGT. CDR3 length: 15 residues. V was clipped by 6 bases and J by 1 base; unmatched bases: 8. The donors gave bone marrow, and they were healthy. This clone is a singleton in its sample. Its antigen remains unknown.

The TCR comes from a woman aged 25 to 39 in good health and CMV-seronegative. This rearrangement joins TRBV6-4 to TRBJ1-1; TRBD1 matches 7 bases. The sample comprised PBMCs. CDR3: CASSPSQGTNTEAFF. The CDR3 DNA reads as TGTGCCAGCAGCCCCTCACAGGGGACGAACACTGAAGCTTTCTTT.